These 10 T cell receptor beta chains came from one sample sequenced in a study of response to subunit inactivated influenza vaccine. One entry per CDR3 protein results from TCRdb running MiXCR on the RT-PCR reads. The sample carries around 530,000 distinct CDR3 sequences, 16% recorded once. This specimen was CD4+ T cells sorted from PBMCs, taken less than 25 months after vaccination. These receptors all come from a man aged 45 to 75 who received an inactivated influenza vaccine.

The table lists this clonotype with a few counts. V is TRBV7-3 and J is TRBJ1-1; D is unclear. Trimming cost V 2 bases and J 1 base, with 11 bases left between them. CDR1 is SGHTA and CDR2 is FQGTGA in the germline V gene. The CDR3 covers 15 residues. Here the CDR3 DNA reads TGTGCCAGCAGCTTAGGCCATCGACAGAACACTGAAGCTTTCTTT. Its protein product is CASSLGHRQNTEAFF.

This clonotype turned up a few times. The J gene is TRBJ1-1, the V gene TRBV6-1, with TRBD1 identical over 8 bases. J lost 0 bases, V lost 6 bases, and 3 bases had no gene match. This CDR3 is built from 14 residues. Germline loops: CDR1 MNHNS, CDR2 SASEGT. CDR3: CASRKTGVNTEAFF. The CDR3 DNA sequence: TGTGCCAGCAGAAAGACAGGGGTGAACACTGAAGCTTTCTTT.

This chain connects TRBV4-1 to TRBJ2-6; D call uncertain. The CDR3 contains 17 residues. Between the trimmed V and J ends, which lost 0 bases and 4 bases, there was a span of 13 bases. The germline CDR1 and CDR2 sequences are MGHRA and YSYEKL. CDR3 protein: CASSQEVHKLGANVLTF. The CDR3 coding sequence is TGCGCCAGCAGCCAAGAGGTACACAAACTCGGGGCCAACGTCCTGACTTTC.

The gene calls are TRBV7-2 and TRBJ2-3, with 8 bases aligning to TRBD2. The V gene end was trimmed by 5 bases and the J gene end by 9 bases; junction bases not matched to a gene: 16. This CDR3 comprises 16 residues. CDR1 is SGHTA and CDR2 is FQGNSA in the germline V gene. CDR3 region: CASSAPLLYSGTTQYF. The CDR3 DNA reads as TGTGCCAGCAGCGCGCCCCTTCTTTATAGCGGGACGACGCAGTATTTT.

A few counts support this clonotype. The V and J genes are TRBV10-2 and TRBJ2-2, with no clear D. Between the trimmed V and J ends, which lost 6 bases and 2 bases, there was a span of 7 bases. Germline CDR1 WSHSY, CDR2 SAAADI. The CDR3 loop spans 13 amino acids. The CDR3 sequence: CASRAVNTGELFF. Here the CDR3 DNA reads TGCGCCAGCAGAGCAGTAAACACCGGGGAGCTGTTTTTT.

The chain carries TRBV28 and TRBJ2-5, with D maybe TRBD2 (5 bases). Between the trimmed V and J ends, which lost 4 bases and 5 bases, there was a span of 20 bases. Germline CDR1 and CDR2: MDHEN and SYDVKM. This CDR3 contains 16 residues. CDR3 nucleotide sequence: TGTGCCAGCAGTTCCTCAGGACTCACTCAGCGGGAGACCCAGTACTTC. Translating it yields CASSSSGLTQRETQYF.

In its sample, this clonotype was seen many times. The chain uses TRBV29-1 and TRBJ1-1; no clear D gene. The CDR3 is made up of 14 amino acids. The V end was cut by 7 bases, the J end by 5 bases, with 20 bases between. Germline V gives CDR1 SQVTM, CDR2 ANQGSEA. The CDR3 DNA follows: TGCAGCGCTAGGACCGTTCGGGGAAGAACTGAAGCTTTCTTT. Its protein product is CSARTVRGRTEAFF. The whole variable domain, remainder taken from reference TRBV29-1 and TRBJ1-1, is SAVISQKPSRDICQRGTSLTIQCQVDSQVTMMFWYRQQPGQSLTLIATANQGSEATYESGFVIDKFPISRPNLTFSTLTVSNMSPEDSSIYLCSARTVRGRTEAFFGQGTRLTVV.

This clonotype was recorded many times. This sequence joins TRBV29-1 and TRBJ2-5, with D unclear. Germline-derived CDR1 and CDR2 are SQVTM and ANQGSEA. CDR3 length: 10 amino acids. Trimming took 4 bases from V and 2 from J, leaving 2 bases between them. The CDR3: CSVGQETQYF. The CDR3 nucleotides read TGCAGCGTTGGTCAAGAGACCCAGTACTTC. The complete variable domain, with remaining parts taken from reference TRBV29-1 and TRBJ2-5, reads SAVISQKPSRDICQRGTSLTIQCQVDSQVTMMFWYRQQPGQSLTLIATANQGSEATYESGFVIDKFPISRPNLTFSTLTVSNMSPEDSSIYLCSVGQETQYFGPGTRLLVL.

This clonotype was recorded a few times. The chain joins TRBV7-9 to TRBJ2-1, with D unclear. In germline, CDR1 is SEHNR, CDR2 FQNEAQ (reference sequence). Deletions cut 6 bases from V and 4 bases from J, with 22 bases between. The CDR3 sequence is 17 residues long. The CDR3 reads CASSKRAFSRTYNEQFF. The CDR3 region has the DNA TGTGCCAGCAGTAAACGGGCCTTTAGCAGAACTTACAATGAGCAGTTCTTC.

This clonotype was detected only a few times. The chain carries TRBV3-1 and TRBJ2-5; 13 positions match TRBD2. CDR1 LGHDT and CDR2 YNNKEL come from the germline V gene (reference sequence). The J segment lost 5 bases and the V segment lost 11 bases, leaving 11 bases of the junction unmatched. The CDR3 sequence is 15 residues long. The CDR3 here is CASGLAGRSGETQYF. In nucleotides, the CDR3 is TGTGCCTCGGGACTAGCGGGAAGGAGCGGCGAGACCCAGTACTTC.